The present T cell receptor beta chain was sequenced within a study of cytomegalovirus exposure and HLA in healthy donors. Study overall: Earlier, 95 million to 140 million unique TCR beta sequences were recovered from 170 million or so T cells by an analysis. Study outcomes and limitations: Highly shared variants forming one cluster were likely a sequencing artifact.

With 60 Vbeta and 13 Jbeta primers, the PCR was carried out. In the source study's methods: In a later analysis, the count reached some 75 million unique TCR beta chains, with about 10 million shared. Some clones are missing from TCRdb's copy, which holds only in-frame ones; the method was immunoSEQ multiplex PCR. V and J calls and clone size are copied from that table; D and trimming were computed from the DNA. The sample yields 150,000 or so clones, approximately 79% seen once. In regard to this clone: Its matching antigen is unknown.

All donors participated as healthy donors of bone marrow. This CDR3 region has 16 residues. V lost 0 bases and J lost 2, with 13 bases in between. Germline CDR1 SQVTM, CDR2 ANQGSEA. The sequence was collected from a man aged 18-30 years in good health and CMV-seropositive. The sequenced sample consisted of PBMCs. The chain joins TRBV29-1 to TRBJ2-2, with D possibly TRBD1 on 6 matching bases. The CDR3: CSVEDRARGNTGELFF. The CDR3 DNA reads TGCAGCGTTGAAGATAGAGCCAGGGGTAACACCGGGGAGCTGTTTTTT.